The next 14 T cell receptor delta chains were all read from a single sample in a study of gammadelta T cells in human blood. TCRdb made new clone calls on the RT-PCR reads using CATT. This table has 1,500 to 2,000 delta-chain clones, 7.5% to 9.5% appearing once. Sequencing was done on a sample of non-Vgamma9Vdelta2 gamma-delta T cells from infant blood. The origin of the receptors is a human donor.

This chain joins TRDV2 and TRDJ3; D gene unclear. V was trimmed by 0 bases and J by 0 bases, leaving 23 bases between them. The CDR3 consists of 22 residues. Germline V gives CDR1 GEAIGNYY, CDR2 EKD. CDR3: CACDTGVGARRAGSWDTRQMFF. DNA for the CDR3: TGTGCCTGTGACACCGGGGTCGGGGCCCGTAGGGCAGGCTCCTGGGACACCCGACAGATGTTTTTC.

This clone has a handful of counts. A much larger clone differs by one base, so this may be a read error. J is TRDJ1 and V is TRDV1; 10 positions match TRDD3. CDR1 is TSWWSYY, CDR2 QGS, per germline. The ends lost 4 bases at V and 4 bases at J; junction bases unmatched: 36. This CDR3 spans 25 amino acids. DNA of the CDR3: TGTGCTCTTGGGGTACTAAACGGGAACTTTCCTACCTACAGCATACTGGGGGATTTGGGCGATAAACTCATCTTT. Translating gives CALGVLNGNFPTYSILGDLGDKLIF.

By its share, this clone is large. This chain uses TRDV2 with TRDJ1, with a tentative D call TRDD3 (5 bases). The CDR3 consists of 18 residues. The V end was cut by 0 bases, the J end by 2 bases, with 21 bases between. CDR1 GEAIGNYY and CDR2 EKD come from the germline V gene. CDR3 nucleotides: TGTGCCTGTGACACCGGGCCCGGGGGCCTCCGGGGGACCGATAAACTCATCTTT. Residues: CACDTGPGGLRGTDKLIF.

This clone is deemed medium-sized. Other DNA sequences of this sample code for an identical CDR3. The V and J genes are TRDV1 and TRDJ1; 10 bases are a match to TRDD3. In germline, CDR1 is TSWWSYY, CDR2 QGS. J gave up 2 bases and V 1 base, and 13 bases lay outside the gene matches. The CDR3 sequence is 19 residues long. The DNA of the CDR3 is TGTGCTCTTGGGGAACCGGAGTACTGGGGGATTTTGAGGACCGATAAACTCATCTTT. This translates into CALGEPEYWGILRTDKLIF.

This clone ranks as medium-sized. The rearrangement joins TRDV2 to TRDJ1; 13 positions match TRDD3. Germline CDR1 is GEAIGNYY and CDR2 is EKD. Losses at the gene ends were 2 bases for V and 1 base for J; bases not matched to a gene: 15. The CDR3 consists of 20 residues. CDR3 DNA: TGTGCCTGTGACAGTAGGGGCGGCGTACTGGGGGATACGCCCACCGATAAACTCATCTTT. Protein product: CACDSRGGVLGDTPTDKLIF.

This clone is medium-sized in the sample. The V gene is TRAV29/DV5, the J gene TRDJ1; 13 bases fit TRDD3. Germline CDR1 and CDR2: NSMFDY and ISSIKDK. The CDR3 is 19 amino acids. V trimming: 0 bases; J trimming: 0 bases; junction bases outside the gene matches: 11. The DNA of the CDR3 is TGTGCAGCAAGCGCCTCAAACTGGGGGATACGCTCGAACACCGATAAACTCATCTTT. This codes for CAASASNWGIRSNTDKLIF.

By proportion, this clone is medium-sized (0.01 to 0.1%). V is TRDV1 and J is TRDJ2; 10 bases fit TRDD3. The CDR3 spans 20 residues. From germline, CDR1 is TSWWSYY and CDR2 QGS. V shed 6 bases, J shed 0 bases, and the junction held 16 bases outside the gene matches. CDR3 nucleotides: TGTGCTCTTGGTTCCCCGGGGCTGGGGGATAAGGGAACTTTGACAGCACAACTCTTCTTT. Translated, it gives CALGSPGLGDKGTLTAQLFF.

Note on this clone: This may be a read error: a much more frequent sequence differs by one nucleotide. The rearrangement joins TRAV29/DV5 to TRDJ1; the D gene is possibly TRDD3 (6 bases). Per the germline V gene, CDR1 is NSMFDY and CDR2 is ISSIKDK. The CDR3 consists of 13 residues. The CDR3 is CAATVGITVKLIF. CDR3 in DNA: TGTGCAGCTACGGTGGGGATTACCGTTAAACTCATCTTT.

This clone is classed as large. The chain has TRDV1 and TRDJ1; D is tentatively TRDD2 or TRDD3 (5 bases each). The CDR3 is 22 amino acids. CDR1 is TSWWSYY and CDR2 is QGS in the germline V gene. Trimming took 2 bases from V and 0 from J, leaving 31 bases between them. CDR3 protein: CALGEVLLDWGGRQSYTDKLIF. CDR3 nucleotide sequence: TGTGCTCTTGGGGAAGTGCTCCTAGATTGGGGCGGGAGACAGAGCTACACCGATAAACTCATCTTT.

In this sample, this clone is medium-sized. The rearrangement uses TRDV1 and TRDJ1, with a weak D call TRDD3 (5 bases). From germline, CDR1 is TSWWSYY and CDR2 QGS. Trimming removed 2 bases at V and 0 bases at J, with 16 bases between. The CDR3 length is 17 residues. Here the CDR3 reads CALGEWGTPPYTDKLIF. DNA of the CDR3: TGTGCTCTTGGGGAATGGGGTACCCCCCCGTACACCGATAAACTCATCTTT.

In its sample, this clone ranks as medium-sized. V is TRDV1 and J is TRDJ1, with 10 nucleotides matching TRDD3. The CDR3 spans 22 residues. The J segment lost 0 bases and the V segment lost 4 bases, leaving 23 bases of the junction unmatched. CDR1 is TSWWSYY, CDR2 QGS, per germline. The CDR3 sequence: CALGAGDPSAYWGIGYTDKLIF. CDR3 DNA: TGTGCTCTTGGGGCCGGGGACCCTTCCGCTTACTGGGGGATCGGTTACACCGATAAACTCATCTTT.

This clone was detected only a few times. The chain has TRDV1 and TRDJ1; the D gene is possibly TRDD2 (6 bases). V was cut by 1 base and J by 7 bases, with 25 bases left in between. Germline V lookup: CDR1 TSWWSYY, CDR2 QGS. CDR3 length: 18 amino acids. The CDR3 sequence: CALGERRANSYGLSKLIF. The CDR3 nucleotides are TGTGCTCTTGGGGAACGAAGGGCCAACTCCTACGGCCTGAGTAAACTCATCTTT.

This clone is classed as medium-sized. The V gene is TRDV1, the J gene TRDJ1; TRDD2 aligns across 7 bases. CDR3 length: 23 amino acids. The V gene end was trimmed by 4 bases and the J gene end by 0 bases; junction bases not matched to a gene: 29. From germline, CDR1 is TSWWSYY and CDR2 QGS. As DNA, the CDR3 is TGTGCTCTTGGGGCCTTCTCGAAGGCCTTCCTTTCGAGCGTGGGTGTAAACACCGATAAACTCATCTTT. This sequence encodes CALGAFSKAFLSSVGVNTDKLIF.

Relative to its sample, this clone is large. The rearrangement links TRDV1 to TRDJ1; D is perhaps TRDD3 (10 bases). The CDR3 is 23 amino acids. From germline, CDR1 is TSWWSYY and CDR2 QGS. Deletions cut 4 bases from V and 0 bases from J, with 36 bases between. The CDR3 nucleotides read TGTGCTCTTGGGGGGCCTTCCTACCTCCAGTTACTGGGGGATTCCGCTTACACCGATAAACTCATCTTT. Its protein is CALGGPSYLQLLGDSAYTDKLIF.